This T cell receptor (beta chain) is drawn from a study of T cell clusters in autoimmune cytopenias. Study summary: Healthy donor controls had a mean age of approximately 51 years and median age of about 60 years.

Tens of thousands of genome equivalents of blood DNA were amplified for TRB. Of note for this clonotype: Its antigen is not identified.

Study-wide results and limits: Primary autoimmune cytopenia patients seemingly lacked the physiological T cell clusters found in healthy donors.

Germline values: CDR1 SGHNT, CDR2 YYREEE (reference sequence). This CDR3 comprises 15 residues. TRB was amplified by touch-down multiplex PCR, primer pools A and B combined. One entry per CDR3 protein, without DNA, is what TCRdb gives after re-calling the multiplex PCR reads. Found here are some 7,200 distinct CDR3 sequences; the top ten clones hold 9.9%. These data were also reused for a study on T cell repertoires in aging, cancer and after chemotherapy. Turning to that study: Over several months to years, re-sampled healthy donor repertoires clearly shared clones. Immunological memory after chemotherapy cannot be judged from the repertoire data.

The rearrangement links TRBV5-4 to TRBJ2-7. Sample: peripheral blood. The receptor's source is a human donor in good health. The CDR3 is CASSPDGELGYEQYF. Variable domain in full (rest from reference TRBV5-4 and TRBJ2-7): ETGVTQSPTHLIKTRGQQVTLRCSSQSGHNTVSWYQQALGQGPQFIFQYYREEENGRGNFPPRFSGLQFPNYSSELNVNALELDDSALYLCASSPDGELGYEQYFGPGTRLTVT.